These 18 T cell receptor beta chains share one sample of origin, sequenced in a study of CD8+CD57+ T cells in acquired aplastic anemia. Genomic DNA was employed as the template in profiling TCR beta VDJ and CDR3. TCRdb itself ran the reads through MiXCR, one entry per CDR3 protein. Among approximately 170,000 distinct CDR3 sequences, roughly half were seen once, and the ten largest hold roughly 15%. Sequenced input: sorted CD4+, CD8+, or CD8+CD57+ T cells (not recorded which) from PBMCs. The receptor source for this set is a human donor in good health, serving as a control.

This chain joins TRBV6-5 and TRBJ2-1; 8 positions match TRBD2. Trimming removed 6 bases from V and 8 bases from J; junction bases left unmatched: 12. Germline lookup yields CDR1 MNHEY and CDR2 SVGAGI. The CDR3 length is 15 residues. The CDR3 loop reads CASRRGGGLYYEQFF. The CDR3 DNA is TGTGCCAGCAGACGCGGCGGGGGGTTGTACTATGAGCAGTTCTTC.

The genes are TRBV19 and TRBJ1-5; D uncertain. In germline, CDR1 is LNHDA, CDR2 SQIVND (reference sequence). This CDR3 is 13 amino acids long. V lost 5 bases to trimming and J lost 4 bases, with 9 bases between them. As DNA, the CDR3 is TGTGCCAGTAGTTTAGTAGAGAATCAGCCCCAGCATTTT. Protein: CASSLVENQPQHF. The full variable domain, completed using reference TRBV19 and TRBJ1-5, is DGGITQSPKYLFRKEGQNVTLSCEQNLNHDAMYWYRQDPGQGLRLIYYSQIVNDFQKGDIAEGYSVSREKKESFPLTVTSAQKNPTAFYLCASSLVENQPQHFGDGTRLSIL.

The V and J genes are TRBV20-1 and TRBJ2-3; D may be TRBD1 or TRBD2 (5 bases each). The germline CDR1 and CDR2 sequences are DFQATT and SNEGSKA (reference sequence). Between the trimmed V and J ends, which lost 6 bases and 1 base, there was a span of 14 bases. This CDR3 is built from 14 residues. The CDR3 nucleotides read TGCAGTGCCATCAGGCAGGGAGGCACAGATACGCAGTATTTT. The encoded protein is CSAIRQGGTDTQYF.

The rearrangement uses TRBV14 and TRBJ2-1; 9 bases are shared with TRBD2. This CDR3 has 14 residues. Germline-derived CDR1 and CDR2 are SGHDN and FVKESK. V shed 5 bases, J shed 7 bases, and the junction held 6 bases outside the gene matches. Written as DNA, the CDR3 is TGTGCCAGCAGCTCCGGGACTAGCAAGAATGAGCAGTTCTTC. Its protein product is CASSSGTSKNEQFF.

This clonotype was observed at least ten times. J is TRBJ1-2 and V is TRBV4-3, with TRBD1 identical over 10 bases. Germline loops: CDR1 LGHNA, CDR2 YSLEER. After removal of 4 bases from V and 0 bases from J, the junction contained 2 bases not matched to a gene. The CDR3 contains 15 residues. For the CDR3, the DNA is TGCGCCAGCAGCCGAGGACAGGGGGCTAACTATGGCTACACCTTC. Translation gives CASSRGQGANYGYTF.

This clonotype was picked up many times. V usage is TRBV10-3 and J usage is TRBJ2-7; 7 bases line up with TRBD1. There are 17 residues in the CDR3. The germline gives CDR1 ENHRY, CDR2 SYGVKD. V dropped 0 bases and J dropped 0; count of bases not matched to a gene: 8. CDR3 loop: CAISESTGQSSSYEQYF. The CDR3 bases are TGTGCCATCAGTGAGTCGACGGGACAGTCAAGCTCCTACGAGCAGTACTTC.

This clonotype was observed at least ten times. The rearrangement uses TRBV14 and TRBJ2-7; the D gene is possibly TRBD1 (6 bases). CDR1 is SGHDN, CDR2 FVKESK, per germline. This CDR3 has 14 residues. V dropped 2 bases and J dropped 1 base, with 9 bases sitting between them. CDR3 bases: TGTGCCAGCAGCCAACAGACAGGTTCCTACGAGCAGTACTTC. This codes for CASSQQTGSYEQYF. Combining the CDR3 with reference TRBV14 and TRBJ2-7 gives the whole variable domain EAGVTQFPSHSVIEKGQTVTLRCDPISGHDNLYWYRRVMGKEIKFLLHFVKESKQDESGMPNNRFLAERTGGTYSTLKVQPAELEDSGVYFCASSQQTGSYEQYFGPGTRLTVT.

V is TRBV19 and J is TRBJ1-2, with D possibly matching TRBD1 (6 bases). CDR1 and CDR2 from the germline V gene are LNHDA and SQIVND (reference sequence). The CDR3 totals 15 residues. Trimming took off 3 bases at V and 4 bases at J, with 15 bases between the two ends. In DNA form, the CDR3 reads TGTGCCAGTAGTATTATCACAGGACAGTTCTATGGCTACACCTTC. It is translated as CASSIITGQFYGYTF.

The CDR3 loop reads CASSWGPQGLGDTDTQYF. In DNA, the CDR3 is TGTGCCAGCAGCTGGGGACCACAGGGTTTGGGGGACACAGATACGCAGTATTTT. V gene TRBV7-2 combines with J gene TRBJ2-3, with D possibly being TRBD1 (6 bases). The length of the CDR3 is 18 residues. Deletions cut 4 bases from V and 2 bases from J, with 22 bases between. Germline V gene lookup returns CDR1 SGHTA and CDR2 FQGNSA.

The genes are TRBV11-2 and TRBJ2-2; TRBD1 aligns across 12 bases. Germline assignment: CDR1 SGHAT and CDR2 FQNNGV. The length of the CDR3 is 18 residues. After removal of 4 bases from V and 7 bases from J, the junction contained 13 bases not matched to a gene. CDR3 nucleotide sequence: TGTGCCAGCAGCTCCAACCCCCCGGGACAGGGGGCGGGCGGGGAGCTGTTTTTT. This codes for CASSSNPPGQGAGGELFF.

Comments on this clonotype: This sequence may be a read error, since a much larger clone differs from it by one base. The rearrangement uses TRBV28 and TRBJ1-3; D perhaps matches TRBD1 (6 bases). The CDR3 loop spans 14 amino acids. The germline V gene has CDR1 MDHEN and CDR2 SYDVKM. The CDR3: CACSTGFAGNTIYF. The CDR3, as DNA: TGTGCCTGCAGTACAGGGTTTGCGGGAAACACCATATATTTT.

Notes on this clonotype: This CDR3 is missing its conserved last phenylalanine or tryptophan, likely due to a read error. The chain joins TRBV5-6 to TRBJ1-2; 9 bases fit TRBD1. Germline V lookup: CDR1 SGHDT, CDR2 YYEEEE. The ends lost 0 bases at V and 5 bases at J; junction bases unmatched: 8. The CDR3 loop spans 16 amino acids. CDR3 bases: TGTGCCAGCAGCTTGGCCGGGACAGGGTTTGGATATGGCTACACCCTC. Residues: CASSLAGTGFGYGYTL.

This clonotype has at least ten counts. The chain has TRBV7-2 and TRBJ2-5, with D possibly matching TRBD1 (6 bases). This CDR3 is 15 amino acids long. The germline CDR1 and CDR2 sequences are SGHTA and FQGNSA. The V and J ends lost 3 bases and 5 bases respectively, with 16 bases between them. CDR3 residues: CASSFAGLRGETQYF. The CDR3 DNA follows: TGTGCCAGCAGCTTTGCCGGACTTAGGGGGGAGACCCAGTACTTC. Drawing the rest from reference TRBV7-2 and TRBJ2-5, the complete variable domain is GAGVSQSPSNKVTEKGKDVELRCDPISGHTALYWYRQSLGQGLEFLIYFQGNSAPDKSGLPSDRFSAERTGGSVSTLTIQRTQQEDSAVYLCASSFAGLRGETQYFGPGTRLLVL.

In this sample, this clonotype turned up once. The chain combines TRBV2 with TRBJ2-3; D ambiguous. Trimming left V 3 bases short and J 3 bases short, with 7 bases between. CDR1 is SNHLY, CDR2 FYNNEI, per germline. There are 13 residues in the CDR3. The CDR3 sequence is CASSDLGTDTQYF. CDR3 bases: TGTGCCAGCAGTGACCTCGGGACAGATACGCAGTATTTT.

In nucleotides, the CDR3 is TGTGCCAGCAGTGGGTTCGGGGGAACAGATACGCAGTATTTT. Its translation: CASSGFGGTDTQYF. The V and J genes are TRBV25-1 and TRBJ2-3, with D possibly being TRBD2 (6 bases). Deletions cut 4 bases from V and 3 bases from J, with 11 bases between. CDR3 size: 14 residues. The V gene's germline CDR1 is MGHDK and CDR2 SYGVNS.

Details on this clonotype: A single base separates this from a much larger clone, so it may be a read error. V gene TRBV20-1 combines with J gene TRBJ1-1; 7 positions match TRBD1. The CDR3 runs to 12 residues. Germline assignment: CDR1 DFQATT and CDR2 SNEGSKA (reference sequence). Trimming at V came to 3 bases and at J to 3 bases, leaving 1 base not matched to a gene. CDR3: CSASQGDTEAFF. In nucleotides, the CDR3 is TGCAGTGCTAGCCAGGGGGACACTGAAGCTTTCTTT.

Many counts were recorded for this clonotype. The V call is TRBV4-1, the J call TRBJ1-3; TRBD1 is a possible D gene (5 bases). Germline lookup yields CDR1 MGHRA and CDR2 YSYEKL. This CDR3 is 16 amino acids long. The V end lost 0 bases, the J end lost 0 bases, and 9 bases lay between the germline ends. The CDR3 region has the DNA TGCGCCAGCAGCCAAGAAAGGGGTTACTCTGGAAACACCATATATTTT. It is translated as CASSQERGYSGNTIYF.

To note about this clonotype: A read error is likely, as this CDR3 ends without the conserved phenylalanine or tryptophan. The V gene is TRBV27, the J gene TRBJ1-2; TRBD1 matches 9 bases. V lost 8 bases, J lost 5 bases, and 0 bases stayed unmatched. Germline V CDR1 and CDR2: MNHEY, SMNVEV (reference sequence). The CDR3 runs 11 residues. The CDR3 DNA follows: TGTGCCAGCGGACAGGGGTATGGCTACACCCTC. This encodes CASGQGYGYTL.